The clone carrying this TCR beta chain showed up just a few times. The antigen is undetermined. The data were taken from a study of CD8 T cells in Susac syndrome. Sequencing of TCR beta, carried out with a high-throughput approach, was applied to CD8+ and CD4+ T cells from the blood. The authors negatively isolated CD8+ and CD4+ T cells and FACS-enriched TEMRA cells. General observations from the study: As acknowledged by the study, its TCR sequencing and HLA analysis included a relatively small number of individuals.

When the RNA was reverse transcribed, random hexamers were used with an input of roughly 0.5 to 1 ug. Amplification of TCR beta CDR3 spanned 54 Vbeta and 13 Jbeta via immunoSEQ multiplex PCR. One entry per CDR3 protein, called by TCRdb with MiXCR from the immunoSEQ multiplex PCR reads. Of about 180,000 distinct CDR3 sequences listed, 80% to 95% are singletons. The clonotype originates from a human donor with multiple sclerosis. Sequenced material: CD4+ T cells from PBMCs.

This chain's CDR3 is CARGQGANTGELFF. The CDR3 nucleotides read TGTGCCAGGGGACAGGGGGCGAACACCGGGGAGCTGTTTTTT. The J gene is TRBJ2-2, the V gene TRBV2, with TRBD1 identical over 11 bases. V dropped 9 bases and J dropped 0; count of bases not matched to a gene: 0. Germline V CDR1 and CDR2: SNHLY, FYNNEI. The CDR3 totals 14 residues.